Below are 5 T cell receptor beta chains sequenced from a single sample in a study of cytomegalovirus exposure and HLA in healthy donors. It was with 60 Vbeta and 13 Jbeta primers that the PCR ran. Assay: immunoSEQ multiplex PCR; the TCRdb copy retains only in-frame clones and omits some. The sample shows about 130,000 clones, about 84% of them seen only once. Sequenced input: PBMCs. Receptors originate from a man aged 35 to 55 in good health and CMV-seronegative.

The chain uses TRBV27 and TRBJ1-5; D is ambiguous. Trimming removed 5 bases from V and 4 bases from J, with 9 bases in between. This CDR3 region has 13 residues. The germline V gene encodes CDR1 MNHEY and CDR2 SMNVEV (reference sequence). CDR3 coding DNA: TGTGCCAGCAGTCTTCGGCGGAATCAGCCCCAGCATTTT. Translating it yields CASSLRRNQPQHF.

Here the CDR3 DNA reads TGTGCCAGCAGTATACTAAACAGGGGATACGAGCAGTACTTC. Encoded protein: CASSILNRGYEQYF. This chain connects TRBV28 to TRBJ2-7; 7 positions match TRBD1. This CDR3 region has 14 residues. Germline V gene sequence: CDR1 MDHEN, CDR2 SYDVKM. The V gene end was trimmed by 5 bases and the J gene end by 4 bases; junction bases not matched to a gene: 8.

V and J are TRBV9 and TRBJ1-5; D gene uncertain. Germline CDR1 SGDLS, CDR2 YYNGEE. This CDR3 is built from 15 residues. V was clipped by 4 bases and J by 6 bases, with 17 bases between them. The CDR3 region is CASSPGWGAGQPQHF. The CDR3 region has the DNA TGTGCCAGCAGCCCGGGATGGGGTGCGGGTCAGCCCCAGCATTTT.

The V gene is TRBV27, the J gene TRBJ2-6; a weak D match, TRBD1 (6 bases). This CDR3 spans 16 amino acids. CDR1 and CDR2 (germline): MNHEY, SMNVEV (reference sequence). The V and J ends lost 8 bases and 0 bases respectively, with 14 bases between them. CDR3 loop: CASGRDIVSGANVLTF. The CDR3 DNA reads TGTGCCAGCGGCCGGGACATTGTCTCTGGGGCCAACGTCCTGACTTTC.

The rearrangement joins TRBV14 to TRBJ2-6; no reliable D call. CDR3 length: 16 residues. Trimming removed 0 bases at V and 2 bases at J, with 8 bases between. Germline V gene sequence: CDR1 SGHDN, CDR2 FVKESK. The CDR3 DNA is TGTGCCAGCAGCCAAGATATGCGTACTGGGGCCAACGTCCTGACTTTC. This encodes CASSQDMRTGANVLTF.